The clone carrying this T cell receptor (beta chain) has more than one count but fewer than ten. Its specificity is unknown. This sample was included in a study of post-analysis software for immune sequencing data. Study context: The courses of disease that were included comprised relapsing-remitting, secondary progressive and progressive-relapsing multiple sclerosis. Whole-study findings and limits: The F measure placed samples prepared in the same batch into strongly shared clusters. Significantly decreased normalized Chao1 diversity was recorded for multiple sclerosis patients relative to controls.

The TCR beta cDNA libraries carried unique molecular identifiers. TCRdb used MiXCR to reprocess the PCR reads, holding one entry per CDR3 protein. The profile shows about 400,000 distinct CDR3 sequences, approximately 33% of them singletons. The sequence was collected from a girl between 10 and 17 years old with multiple sclerosis. The sequencing input was blood.

The CDR3 loop reads CASSSQNPEQYF. DNA for the CDR3: TGTGCCAGCAGCTCACAGAACCCCGAGCAGTACTTC. The chain has TRBV7-2 and TRBJ2-7; D is ambiguous. The CDR3 is 12 amino acids. Per germline, CDR1 SGHTA and CDR2 FQGNSA. Deletions cut 4 bases from V and 6 bases from J, with 10 bases between.